The 4 T cell receptor beta chains given below trace back to one sample, sequenced in a study of vaccination effects on CD4 cells after COVID-19. Their target antigens are unknown. Method: immunoSEQ multiplex PCR; TCRdb's copy keeps in-frame clones and lacks some. The table includes some 40,000 clones, more than 75% detected once. It was after around eleven days of culture that CD4+ T cells were isolated. Source: CD4+ T cells from PBMCs cultured without peptide, taken before COVID-19 vaccination. These receptors all stem from a human donor who received a COVID-19 vaccine.

The J gene is TRBJ1-1, the V gene TRBV7-2, with TRBD1 identical over 9 bases. Per the germline V gene, CDR1 is SGHTA and CDR2 is FQGNSA. The CDR3 length is 15 residues. J lost 5 bases, V lost 1 base, and 5 bases had no gene match. CDR3 nucleotide sequence: TGTGCCAGCAGCTTAGTCGGGACAGGGCGGACTGAAGCTTTCTTT. Protein: CASSLVGTGRTEAFF.

The chain combines TRBV19 with TRBJ1-1; D possibly corresponds to TRBD1 (5 bases). This CDR3 comprises 14 residues. Trimming removed 5 bases from V and 2 bases from J, with 12 bases in between. Germline assignment: CDR1 LNHDA and CDR2 SQIVND (reference sequence). The CDR3 nucleotides are TGTGCCAGTAGTGGGGGTTGGATAAACACTGAAGCTTTCTTT. This encodes CASSGGWINTEAFF.

The table lists this clone with a count of one. V gene TRBV5-1 combines with J gene TRBJ2-7, with TRBD2 matching 15 bases. This CDR3 is 17 amino acids long. V lost 4 bases, J lost 5 bases, and 10 bases stayed unmatched. CDR1 is SGHRS, CDR2 YFSETQ, per germline. DNA for the CDR3: TGCGCCAGCAGCCCCGGGACTAGCGGGGGGCCGCGGAACGAGCAGTACGTC. Protein product: CASSPGTSGGPRNEQYV.

The J gene is TRBJ1-6, the V gene TRBV6-1; D is possibly TRBD1 (5 bases). The V end lost 3 bases, the J end lost 4 bases, and 10 bases lay between the germline ends. The CDR3 has 15 amino acids. Germline V CDR1 and CDR2: MNHNS, SASEGT. CDR3 DNA: TGTGCCAGCAGTGACAGGGAACTTTATAATTCACCCCTCCACTTT. Translating gives CASSDRELYNSPLHF.